Below are 18 T cell receptor beta chains sequenced from a single sample in a study of T cells in Graves' hyperthyroidism and ophthalmopathy. Amplified regions were TCR beta CDR3 sequences from RNA transcripts. The TCR CDR3 first-round RT-PCR relied on the HTBI primer set. Each CDR3 protein is one row after TCRdb ran MiXCR on the multiplex PCR reads. The sample shows hundreds of thousands of distinct CDR3 sequences, roughly 24% of them seen only once. The sample taken for sequencing was blood. All receptors come from a woman aged 25-40 years with Graves' ophthalmopathy.

The V and J genes are TRBV6-1 and TRBJ1-1; maybe TRBD1 (6 bases). Per the germline V gene, CDR1 is MNHNS and CDR2 is SASEGT. With 3 bases removed from V and 4 bases from J, the gap between germline ends came to 12 bases. CDR3 length: 14 residues. The CDR3 DNA reads as TGTGCCAGCAGTGAGCCCGGAGGGGGCACTGAAGCTTTCTTT. Translated: CASSEPGGGTEAFF.

This clonotype occurred a few times. The chain carries TRBV6-1 and TRBJ1-3, with D possibly being TRBD1 (6 bases). This CDR3 is 13 amino acids long. Germline values: CDR1 MNHNS, CDR2 SASEGT. Trimming shortened V by 2 bases and J by 4 bases, and 6 bases separated the two germline ends. The CDR3 coding sequence is TGTGCCAGCAGTGAAACAGGGGGAAACACCATATATTTT. Its protein product is CASSETGGNTIYF.

V is TRBV27 and J is TRBJ2-7; 8 bases are shared with TRBD1. This CDR3 contains 16 residues. V dropped 5 bases and J dropped 0; count of bases not matched to a gene: 9. From germline, CDR1 is MNHEY and CDR2 SMNVEV (reference sequence). The CDR3 spells CASSPGQGVSSYEQYF. CDR3 sequence (DNA): TGTGCCAGCAGTCCCGGACAGGGAGTGTCCTCCTACGAGCAGTACTTC.

This clonotype was counted many times. J is TRBJ1-2 and V is TRBV12-3 or TRBV12-4; TRBD1 matches at 10 bases. The CDR3 is made up of 16 amino acids. The J segment lost 4 bases and the V segment lost 2 bases, leaving 7 bases of the junction unmatched. CDR3 sequence reads: CASSLREGQGSYGYTF. CDR3 coding DNA: TGTGCCAGCAGTTTACGGGAGGGACAGGGGTCCTATGGCTACACCTTC.

This clonotype was counted at least ten times. The chain is built from TRBV12-3 or TRBV12-4 and TRBJ1-1; D ambiguous. Trimming left V 1 base short and J 11 bases short, with 14 bases between. The CDR3 spans 13 residues. The CDR3 DNA follows: TGTGCCAGCAGTTTAGGTGTCTCCCCGAGTGCTTTCTTT. Translation gives CASSLGVSPSAFF.

The chain links TRBV4-2 to TRBJ2-6; the D gene is possibly TRBD1 (6 bases). Per the germline V gene, CDR1 is LGHNA and CDR2 is YNFKEQ. The CDR3 contains 16 residues. V lost 4 bases, J lost 2 bases, and 12 bases lay in between. CDR3 protein: CASSPVQGTGANVLTF. The CDR3 DNA is TGTGCCAGCAGCCCCGTTCAGGGGACTGGGGCCAACGTCCTGACTTTC.

A note on this clonotype: As the CDR3 is not closed by the conserved phenylalanine or tryptophan, this likely results from a read error. The DNA is omitted, as the CDR3 cannot be located on it reliably, and the CDR3 follows TCRdb's listing. The rearrangement joins TRBV20-1 to TRBJ1-1; the table names TRBD1, a call not compared with the DNA. The germline V gene encodes CDR1 DFQATT and CDR2 SNEGSKA (reference sequence). Termini included, the CDR3 measures 15 amino acids. CDR3 loop: CSARGLQPPNTEACL.

As regards this clonotype: A clone one base away is much larger, so this may be a read error. The V and J genes are TRBV6-1 and TRBJ2-2; D is perhaps TRBD2 (6 bases). The CDR3 runs to 12 residues. Germline CDR1 reads MNHNS; CDR2 reads SASEGT. The DNA for the CDR3 is TGTGCCATCAGTGAGTCGCGGGACGAGCTGTTTTTT. The encoded protein is CAISESRDELFF.

The table lists this clonotype with a few counts. This sequence joins TRBV4-2 and TRBJ2-7; TRBD1 is a possible D gene (5 bases). The germline V gene has CDR1 LGHNA and CDR2 YNFKEQ. This CDR3 comprises 19 residues. With 0 bases removed from V and 0 bases from J, the gap between germline ends came to 21 bases. The CDR3 nucleotides are TGTGCCAGCAGCCAAGAAGCGACCATGGGCAGGGCGATCTCCTACGAGCAGTACTTC. Protein: CASSQEATMGRAISYEQYF.

The chain is built from TRBV4-3 and TRBJ2-2; tentative D call: TRBD1 (5 bases). The CDR3 contains 17 residues. Germline values: CDR1 LGHNA, CDR2 YSLEER. Trimming left V 3 bases short and J 0 bases short, with 14 bases between. CDR3 coding DNA: TGCGCCAGCAGCCATGAGAGAGACAGAGCGAACACCGGGGAGCTGTTTTTT. Encoded protein: CASSHERDRANTGELFF.

This clonotype was seen a handful of times. This chain connects TRBV19 to TRBJ1-2; 9 nucleotides match TRBD1. CDR3 length: 16 amino acids. V lost 5 bases, J lost 6 bases, and 13 bases stayed unmatched. CDR1 and CDR2 from the germline V gene are LNHDA and SQIVND (reference sequence). DNA for the CDR3: TGTGCCAGTAGTGCATGGGACAGGGCACTGATTGATGGCTACACCTTC. Protein: CASSAWDRALIDGYTF.

This clonotype was counted a few times. The chain uses TRBV11-3 and TRBJ1-2; D is ambiguous. Trimming stripped 1 base from V and 4 bases from J, with 13 bases between. Looked up from germline, CDR1 is SGHNT and CDR2 is YENEEA. The CDR3 has 15 amino acids. CDR3 DNA sequence: TGTGCCAGCAGCTTAGCAGGACTGCGCTGCTATGGCTACACCTTC. This sequence encodes CASSLAGLRCYGYTF. Using reference TRBV11-3 and TRBJ1-2 for the parts outside the CDR3, the full variable domain is EAGVVQSPRYKIIEKKQPVAFWCNPISGHNTLYWYLQNLGQGPELLIRYENEEAVDDSQLPKDRFSAERLKGVDSTLKIQPAELGDSAVYLCASSLAGLRCYGYTFGSGTRLTVV.

This clonotype was seen at least ten times. J is TRBJ1-1 and V is TRBV19, with D hard to call. This CDR3 is built from 11 residues. Trimming took 8 bases from V and 0 from J, leaving 4 bases between them. From germline, CDR1 is LNHDA and CDR2 SQIVND (reference sequence). The CDR3 bases are TGTGCCAGTGGGATGAACACTGAAGCTTTCTTT. It translates to CASGMNTEAFF.

CDR3 bases: TGTGCCAGCAGTTCCCGTCGACAGGCAGGAGCTAACTATGGCTACACCTTC. This sequence encodes CASSSRRQAGANYGYTF. This rearrangement joins TRBV5-6 to TRBJ1-2, with D maybe TRBD1 (6 bases). The CDR3 contains 17 residues. Trimming removed 5 bases at V and 0 bases at J, with 20 bases between. CDR1 and CDR2 (germline): SGHDT, YYEEEE.

V and J are TRBV6-5 and TRBJ2-5; maybe TRBD1 (6 bases). The V gene's germline CDR1 is MNHEY and CDR2 SVGAGI. CDR3 length: 14 residues. V lost 1 base and J lost 2, with 8 bases in between. Here the CDR3 reads CASSYFGTQETQYF. The DNA of the CDR3 is TGTGCCAGCAGTTACTTTGGGACACAAGAGACCCAGTACTTC.

In this sample, this clonotype turned up many times. V and J are TRBV6-5 and TRBJ1-2; D not resolved. The germline CDR1 and CDR2 sequences are MNHEY and SVGAGI. The CDR3 is made up of 14 amino acids. V was pared by 0 bases and J by 4 bases, with 9 bases between. DNA for the CDR3: TGTGCCAGCAGTTACTCGGCGGATACCTATGGCTACACCTTC. Protein product: CASSYSADTYGYTF.

This clonotype came up a few times. V usage is TRBV7-8 and J usage is TRBJ1-2; D might be TRBD1 (5 bases). There are 15 residues in the CDR3. Deletions cut 5 bases from V and 1 base from J, with 14 bases between. Germline-derived CDR1 and CDR2 are SGHVS and FQNEAQ. The CDR3 loop reads CASSLRGYLNYGYTF. CDR3 sequence (DNA): TGTGCCAGCAGCCTTAGGGGCTACCTTAACTATGGCTACACCTTC.

The sample holds one count of this clonotype. A single base separates this from a much larger clone, so it may be a read error. The chain has TRBV7-2 and TRBJ2-2; D gene ambiguous. The CDR3 has 13 amino acids. Germline V lookup: CDR1 SGHTA, CDR2 FQGNSA. The DNA for the CDR3 is TGTGTCAGCAGCTTAGATCCCACCGGGGAGCTGTTTTTT. It specifies CVSSLDPTGELFF.